This record looks at one T cell receptor beta chain sequence and its context. This CDR3 comprises 14 residues. Deletions cut 5 bases from V and 4 bases from J, with 12 bases between. The V gene's germline CDR1 is PRHDT and CDR2 FYEKMQ (reference sequence). These data are taken from a study of shared T cell receptors in the human thymus. Assay: immunoSEQ multiplex PCR; the TCRdb copy retains only in-frame clones and omits some. The sample lists some 700,000 clones, approximately 88% occurring once. The sample was also reused in another study, on human thymus T cells. That source reports: Thymic material originated from resections removed in the course of corrective heart surgery. There appeared to be biased usage of V and J genes in thymic and blood repertoires. Related studies noted strongly shared thymic repertoires across unrelated people.

This chain links TRBV13 with TRBJ2-4; D uncertain. The sequencing sample was made of thymocytes. The TCR sequence derives from a boy in the first two years of life with a congenital heart defect. The CDR3 is CASSVPDGKNIQYF. The CDR3 nucleotides read TGTGCCAGCAGCGTACCCGACGGGAAAAACATTCAGTACTTC.